These T cell receptor beta chains were read from a single sample in a study of a mutant IDH1 vaccine in newly diagnosed glioma. For these receptors, no antigen is known. Some clones are missing from TCRdb's copy, which holds only in-frame ones; the method was immunoSEQ multiplex PCR. The sample yields 56,000 or so clones, around three quarters seen once. This material consisted of PBMCs, taken from a glioma patient whose treatment included an IDH1 peptide vaccine. Every receptor here comes from a woman aged 40 to 55 with glioma. Some clones in this sample may be carry-over from other donors' samples. Both conserved end residues are part of each CDR3. Fields, in order: J gene, V gene, D gene, clone size, CDR3 DNA, CDR3 protein. A D gene is named only where the DNA matches it firmly. Only part of the rows carry a size: once, few, many, or a class if the clone is expanded.

>TRBJ1-1|TRBV29-1|.|.
TGCAGCGTACAGGGCGATGGGACTGAAGCTTTCTTT
CSVQGDGTEAFF
>TRBJ2-4|TRBV11-2|.|.
TGTGCCAGCAGTCGCCCGCAGGGGGCCAAAAACATTCAGTACTTC
CASSRPQGAKNIQYF
>TRBJ1-3|TRBV30|.|.
TGTGCCTGGACTTATGGGGGTACCTCTGGAAACACCATATATTTT
CAWTYGGTSGNTIYF
>TRBJ1-4|TRBV29-1|.|.
TGCAGCGCCTCACGGGGGTCGGATGAAAAACTGTTTTTT
CSASRGSDEKLFF
>TRBJ1-4|TRBV5-6|.|.
TGTGCCAGCAGCTTCAATTATAATGAAAAACTGTTTTTT
CASSFNYNEKLFF
>TRBJ1-2|TRBV9|.|once
TGTGCCAGCAGCACCCGGGACGCCCGAGGTGGCTACACCTTC
CASSTRDARGGYTF
>TRBJ1-4|TRBV18|.|.
TGTGCCAGCTCACCACAGGGAATGGGTGAAAAACTGTTTTTT
CASSPQGMGEKLFF
>TRBJ2-7|TRBV4-3|TRBD1|.
TGCGCCAGCAGTCCAAGGACAGGGATATCCTACGAGCAGTACTTC
CASSPRTGISYEQYF
>TRBJ1-5|TRBV28|TRBD1|few
TGTGCCAGCAGTCCCGGCACAGGGGGTGAAAGTTGGAGCAATCAGCCCCAGCATTTT
CASSPGTGGESWSNQPQHF
>TRBJ2-5|TRBV19|.|.
TGTGCCAGTAGTATAGTCGGGACACCCAAAGAGACCCAGTACTTC
CASSIVGTPKETQYF
>TRBJ2-3|TRBV30|TRBD2|once
TGTGCCTGGAGTGTAGGGGGAACGGGGGGGGATACGCAGTATTTT
CAWSVGGTGGDTQYF
>TRBJ1-1|TRBV2|.|.
TGTGCCACTAATGATGGGGTCAATGAAGCTTTCTTT
CATNDGVNEAFF
>TRBJ2-7|TRBV7-2|.|.
TGTGCCAGCAGCTTTCCGGGATCCTACGAGCAGTACTTC
CASSFPGSYEQYF
>TRBJ1-5|TRBV6-1|TRBD1|.
TGTGCCAGCAGTGAAGGAACCAGGGGGCGTCAGCCCCAGCATTTT
CASSEGTRGRQPQHF
>TRBJ1-4|TRBV6-1|.|.
TGTGCCAGCAGTGACCTGAGAGGAAAACTGTTTTTT
CASSDLRGKLFF
>TRBJ2-1|TRBV19|.|.
TGTGCCAGTACTCCAGGACACGGGTACAATGAGCAGTTCTTC
CASTPGHGYNEQFF
>TRBJ2-7|TRBV6-1|TRBD2|.
TGTGCCAGCAGTGCCCTCCTAGCGGCCTACGAGCAGTACTTC
CASSALLAAYEQYF
>TRBJ1-1|TRBV5-1|.|once
TGCGCCAGCAGCTTGGGGGGGGACCGCCAAGCTTTCTTT
CASSLGGDRQAFF
>TRBJ1-5|TRBV27|TRBD1|.
TGTGCCAGCAGTTTGCTCCCCCCGGGACAGGGGAGACAGCCCCAGCATTTT
CASSLLPPGQGRQPQHF
>TRBJ1-2|TRBV18|TRBD1|few
TGTGCCAGCTCACTGGTGACAGGGGCTTATGGCTACACCTTC
CASSLVTGAYGYTF
>TRBJ2-3|TRBV7-9|.|.
TGTGCCAGCAGCCCAAAGGGGCCAGATACGCAGTATTTT
CASSPKGPDTQYF
>TRBJ2-7|TRBV29-1|TRBD1|.
TGCAGCGTCAAGGCTCCGGGACAGGGCTACGAGCAGTACTTC
CSVKAPGQGYEQYF
>TRBJ1-2|TRBV5-6|.|.
TGTGCCAGCAGCTTGGCAGGCTCCTATGGCTACACCTTC
CASSLAGSYGYTF
>TRBJ1-5|TRBV6-1|.|few
TGTGCCAGCACCCTGGGGGTAAGCAATCAGCCCCAGCATTTT
CASTLGVSNQPQHF
>TRBJ1-6|TRBV9|TRBD1|.
TGTGCCAGCAGCGGGGGACAGAGCGGTTCACCCCTCCACTTT
CASSGGQSGSPLHF
>TRBJ1-1|TRBV7-9|.|.
TGTGCCAGCAGGCAGTCGTGGGGGAACACTGAAGCTTTCTTT
CASRQSWGNTEAFF